The 9 T cell receptor beta chains in this list originate from one sample, sequenced in a study of T cell responses to AZD1222 COVID-19 vaccine. The assay was immunoSEQ multiplex PCR, and TCRdb's table has in-frame clones only and misses some. This sample has about 160,000 clones; about 88% occur once, and the top ten carry approximately 5.7%. The sequencing used peripheral blood, collected on day 0 of AZD1222 vaccination. These TCRs come from an adult in good health.

The chain carries TRBV28 and TRBJ1-2; 7 bases align to TRBD1. Losses at the gene ends were 9 bases for V and 2 bases for J; bases not matched to a gene: 9. The CDR3 has 14 residues. Germline values: CDR1 MDHEN, CDR2 SYDVKM. CDR3 protein: CASYPGTVNYGYTF. Written as DNA, the CDR3 is TGTGCCAGTTACCCCGGGACAGTAAACTATGGCTACACCTTC.

CDR3 sequence: CASSMRSSNQPQHF. The CDR3 region has the DNA TGTGCCAGTAGTATGCGAAGTAGCAATCAGCCCCAGCATTTT. V is TRBV19 and J is TRBJ1-5, with D hard to call. The CDR3 has 14 residues. The ends were cut back, 3 bases at V and 0 bases at J, with 6 bases in the middle. Per the germline V gene, CDR1 is LNHDA and CDR2 is SQIVND (reference sequence).

CDR3 nucleotides: TGTGCCAGCAGACTTCGGACAGGTTGGACTGAAGCTTTCTTT. As protein: CASRLRTGWTEAFF. This chain links TRBV28 with TRBJ1-1; 7 bases fit TRBD1. The CDR3 contains 14 residues. The J segment lost 5 bases and the V segment lost 6 bases, leaving 9 bases of the junction unmatched. Germline-derived CDR1 and CDR2 are MDHEN and SYDVKM.

The chain employs TRBV7-2 and TRBJ2-7; D possibly corresponds to TRBD2 (6 bases). Germline CDR1 SGHTA, CDR2 FQGNSA. Trimming took off 1 base at V and 3 bases at J, with 19 bases between the two ends. CDR3 length equals 17 residues. The CDR3 DNA reads TGTGCCAGCAGCTTAGTTCTTATGGGGGGACTTAGCTACGAGCAGTACTTC. Its protein is CASSLVLMGGLSYEQYF. The whole variable domain, filled in from reference TRBV7-2 and TRBJ2-7, reads GAGVSQSPSNKVTEKGKDVELRCDPISGHTALYWYRQSLGQGLEFLIYFQGNSAPDKSGLPSDRFSAERTGGSVSTLTIQRTQQEDSAVYLCASSLVLMGGLSYEQYFGPGTRLTVT.

CDR3 DNA: TGTGCCAGCAGCTTACGCGGCAGAGGGTATCGAGAGACCCAGTACTTC. This translates into CASSLRGRGYRETQYF. The chain combines TRBV7-8 with TRBJ2-5; the D gene is possibly TRBD2 (5 bases). This CDR3 has 16 residues. CDR1 and CDR2 (germline): SGHVS, FQNEAQ. V shed 2 bases and J shed 4 bases, with 17 bases lying between them.

V usage is TRBV19 and J usage is TRBJ1-5, with D possibly matching TRBD1 (5 bases). Looked up from germline, CDR1 is LNHDA and CDR2 is SQIVND (reference sequence). CDR3 length: 16 amino acids. The V and J ends lost 7 bases and 2 bases respectively, with 18 bases between them. The CDR3 loop reads CASKGPGGTGNQPQHF. As DNA, the CDR3 is TGTGCCAGTAAGGGGCCCGGCGGGACGGGCAATCAGCCCCAGCATTTT.

The chain recombines TRBV7-3 with TRBJ2-1; weak D call: TRBD2 (5 bases). The CDR3 extends over 12 amino acids. Germline values: CDR1 SGHTA, CDR2 FQGTGA. Trimming cost V 1 base and J 7 bases, with 5 bases left between them. CDR3 loop: CASSLRENEQFF. The CDR3 nucleotides are TGTGCCAGCAGCTTAAGGGAGAATGAGCAGTTCTTC.

The chain uses TRBV4-3 and TRBJ2-7; D is ambiguous. CDR1 is LGHNA, CDR2 YSLEER, per germline. Trimming left V 4 bases short and J 6 bases short, with 16 bases between. This CDR3 is built from 14 residues. The CDR3 loop reads CASSPRTDRREQYF. DNA for the CDR3: TGCGCCAGCAGCCCTAGGACGGATAGACGCGAGCAGTACTTC.

The chain employs TRBV10-3 and TRBJ1-6; possibly TRBD1 for D (5 bases). The CDR3 consists of 15 residues. Trimming stripped 4 bases from V and 5 bases from J, with 12 bases between. CDR1 and CDR2 (germline): ENHRY, SYGVKD. CDR3 coding DNA: TGTGCCATCAGTGCAACGACAGCCGATAATTCACCCCTCCACTTT. Amino acid sequence: CAISATTADNSPLHF.